The rows below give T cell receptor beta chains drawn from one sample of a study of radiotherapy plus CTLA-4 blockade in lung cancer. The table came from immunoSEQ multiplex PCR; TCRdb's copy has only in-frame clones and leaves some out. This table holds 34,000 or so clones, over 70% found once. Here the sequenced sample was peripheral blood, taken from a patient treated with radiotherapy plus ipilimumab. The origin of the receptors is a human donor with non-small cell lung cancer that progressed on radiotherapy plus ipilimumab. CDR3s include the opening cysteine and the closing phenylalanine or tryptophan. A D gene is named only where the DNA matches it firmly. Clone size is given for some rows only: seen once, a few or many times, or a class if the clone is expanded.

>TRBJ1-2|12|.|TRBV5-5|.
CASSPGDLGYTF
TGTGCCAGCAGCCCGGGGGACCTTGGCTACACCTTC
>TRBJ1-5|13|.|TRBV18|.
CASSPEGNQPQHF
TGTGCCAGCTCACCGGAAGGTAATCAGCCCCAGCATTTT
>TRBJ1-5|15|TRBD1|TRBV19|few
CASSRTGTSNQPQHF
TGTGCCAGTAGCCGGACAGGGACTAGCAATCAGCCCCAGCATTTT
>TRBJ2-7|14|.|TRBV6-1|once
CASSERGLTYEQYF
TGTGCCAGCAGTGAGAGGGGCCTAACCTACGAGCAGTACTTC
>TRBJ1-2|19|TRBD1|TRBV5-6|.
CASSLGGRTGYFANYGYTF
TGTGCCAGCAGCTTGGGGGGACGGACAGGATATTTCGCTAACTATGGCTACACCTTC
>TRBJ2-6|13|.|TRBV21-1|.
CARGETGANVLTF
TGTGCCAGGGGCGAGACTGGGGCCAACGTCCTGACTTTC
>TRBJ2-1|17|TRBD2|TRBV7-2|.
CASSLSGGARPYNEQFF
TGTGCCAGCAGCTTAAGCGGGGGGGCCAGACCCTACAATGAGCAGTTCTTC
>TRBJ1-1|14|TRBD1|TRBV27|.
CASSYKVTGGKTFF
TGTGCCAGCAGTTATAAGGTAACAGGGGGTAAGACTTTCTTT
>TRBJ1-1|14|.|TRBV19|.
CASSPPRGNTEAFF
TGTGCCAGTAGCCCGCCACGGGGGAACACTGAAGCTTTCTTT
>TRBJ1-5|20|.|TRBV28|.
CASSPGPAVGSGNSNQPQHF
TGTGCCAGCAGCCCCGGGCCAGCCGTGGGGTCAGGGAATAGCAATCAGCCCCAGCATTTT
>TRBJ1-2|12|.|TRBV29-1|.
CSVEPGVGGYTF
TGCAGCGTTGAGCCAGGGGTGGGTGGCTACACCTTC
>TRBJ1-2|12|.|TRBV6-5|.
CASGSRNYGYTF
TGTGCCAGCGGGAGCAGGAACTATGGCTACACCTTC
>TRBJ2-1|14|TRBD2|TRBV5-4|.
CASSLERGAREQFF
TGTGCCAGCAGCTTGGAGCGGGGGGCACGGGAGCAGTTCTTC
>TRBJ2-7|14|TRBD1|TRBV18|.
CASSRTGVNYEQYF
TGTGCCAGCTCACGGACAGGGGTCAACTACGAGCAGTACTTC
>TRBJ1-1|14|TRBD1|TRBV28|.
CASSLGTGGTEAFF
TGTGCCAGCAGTTTGGGGACAGGGGGCACTGAAGCTTTCTTT
>TRBJ2-5|11|.|TRBV2|.
CASSGQETQYF
TGTGCCAGCAGTGGACAAGAGACCCAGTACTTC
>TRBJ1-5|14|.|TRBV18|.
CASSPGVGNQPQHF
TGTGCCAGCTCACCAGGAGTGGGCAATCAGCCCCAGCATTTT
>TRBJ2-7|11|.|TRBV4-1|.
CASGARGEQYF
TGCGCCAGCGGAGCAAGGGGAGAGCAGTACTTC
>TRBJ2-2|16|.|TRBV5-4|few
CASSPGSRANTGELFF
TGTGCCAGCAGCCCTGGGTCCAGGGCGAACACCGGGGAGCTGTTTTTT
>TRBJ2-7|16|TRBD1|TRBV2|few
CASSGIPGQQTYEQYF
TGTGCCAGCAGTGGAATACCGGGACAGCAAACCTACGAGCAGTACTTC
>TRBJ2-4|15|.|TRBV7-9|.
CASSLDSGTKNIQYF
TGTGCCAGCAGCTTGGACTCGGGGACGAAAAACATTCAGTACTTC
>TRBJ1-1|14|.|TRBV18|.
CASSPEEMNTEAFF
TGTGCCAGCTCACCGGAGGAGATGAACACTGAAGCTTTCTTT
>TRBJ2-2|17|TRBD2|TRBV7-9|.
CASSLVTSGIYTGELFF
TGTGCCAGCAGCTTAGTAACTAGCGGGATTTACACCGGGGAGCTGTTTTTT
>TRBJ2-5|14|.|TRBV9|.
CASSVGQGGETQYF
TGTGCCAGCAGCGTGGGCCAGGGGGGGGAGACCCAGTACTTC
>TRBJ1-2|14|.|TRBV4-3|few
CASSQDWADYGYTF
TGCGCCAGCAGCCAAGATTGGGCTGACTATGGCTACACCTTC
>TRBJ1-1|14|.|TRBV4-2|.
CASSQTDGYTEAFF
TGTGCCAGCAGCCAAACAGACGGGTACACTGAAGCTTTCTTT